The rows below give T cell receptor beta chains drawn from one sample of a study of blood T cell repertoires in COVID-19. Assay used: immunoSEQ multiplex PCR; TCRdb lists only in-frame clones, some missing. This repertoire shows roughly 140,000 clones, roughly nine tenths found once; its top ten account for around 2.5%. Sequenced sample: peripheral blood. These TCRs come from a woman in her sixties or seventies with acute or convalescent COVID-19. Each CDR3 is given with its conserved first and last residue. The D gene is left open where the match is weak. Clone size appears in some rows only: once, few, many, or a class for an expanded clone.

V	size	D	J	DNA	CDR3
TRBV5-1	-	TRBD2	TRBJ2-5	TGCGCAGGGGCGGGGGGGCCCCAAGAGACCCAGTACTTC	CAGAGGPQETQYF
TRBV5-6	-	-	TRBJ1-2	TGTGCCAGCAGCTTCTTTACCTGGGACAATAATAACTATGGCTACACCTTC	CASSFFTWDNNNYGYTF
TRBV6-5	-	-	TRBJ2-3	TGTGCCAGCAGTTACTCGGTCGTAGGCACAGATACGCAGTATTTT	CASSYSVVGTDTQYF
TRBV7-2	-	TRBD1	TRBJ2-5	TGTGCCAGCAGCACGACAGGGATAGAGACCCAGTACTTC	CASSTTGIETQYF
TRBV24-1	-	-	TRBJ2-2	TGTGCCACCAGCCGCAGGGCTCCGAACACCGGGGAGCTGTTTTTT	CATSRRAPNTGELFF
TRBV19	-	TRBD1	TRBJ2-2	TGTGCCAGTATTTCCTCCGGGACAGTGAACACCGGGGAGCTGTTTTTT	CASISSGTVNTGELFF
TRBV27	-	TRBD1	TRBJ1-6	TGTGCCAGCAGGTGGACAGGGGCTCGTTCCGATTCACCCCTCCACTTT	CASRWTGARSDSPLHF
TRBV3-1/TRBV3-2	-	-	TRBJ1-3	TGTGCCAGCAGCAAACAGATGACCTCTGGAAACACCATATATTTT	CASSKQMTSGNTIYF
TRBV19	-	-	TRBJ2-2	TGTGCCAGTAGTCCCCCAGGTACTGGGGGGACCGGGGAGCTGTTTTTT	CASSPPGTGGTGELFF
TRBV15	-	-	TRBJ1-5	TGTGCCACCAGCAGCCAACCCGGGGGGAGAAATCAGCCCCAGCATTTT	CATSSQPGGRNQPQHF
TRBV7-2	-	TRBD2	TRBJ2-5	TGTGCCAGCAGCCTCTTAAGCGGGGGGCAAGAGACCCAGTACTTC	CASSLLSGGQETQYF
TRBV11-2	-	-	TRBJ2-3	TGTGCCAGCAGCTTAGATCCACTCCACAGGTCTAGCACAGATACGCAGTATTTT	CASSLDPLHRSSTDTQYF
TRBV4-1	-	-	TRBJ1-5	TGCGCCAGCAGCCAAGTCGCGACTGATAATCAGCCCCAGCATTTT	CASSQVATDNQPQHF
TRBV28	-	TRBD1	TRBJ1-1	TGTGCCAGCAGTCCCCGGACAGGGCCCACTGAAGCTTTCTTT	CASSPRTGPTEAFF
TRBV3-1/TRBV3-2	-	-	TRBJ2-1	TGTGCCAGCAGCCAGCAGGGGGGTGTCAATGAGCAGTTCTTC	CASSQQGGVNEQFF
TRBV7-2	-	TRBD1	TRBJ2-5	TGTGCCAGCAGCCTTAGACGACAGGGGGGAGAGACCCAGTACTTC	CASSLRRQGGETQYF
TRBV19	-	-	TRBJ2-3	TGTGCCAGTACGAAGGCGAGGACAGTAAGCACAGATACGCAGTATTTT	CASTKARTVSTDTQYF
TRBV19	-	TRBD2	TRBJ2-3	TGTGCCAGTAGGAGAGGCGGGGGGGCAAATACGCAGTATTTT	CASRRGGGANTQYF
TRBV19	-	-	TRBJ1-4	TGTGCCAGTAGTGGCGGGACTTTGGGTGAAAAACTGTTTTTT	CASSGGTLGEKLFF
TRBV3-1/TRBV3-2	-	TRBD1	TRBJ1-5	TGTGCCAGCAGCTCAGGGGGGCCAAATCAGCCCCAGCATTTT	CASSSGGPNQPQHF
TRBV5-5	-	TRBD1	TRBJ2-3	TGTGCCAGCACCCAATGGACAGGGGCAGATACGCAGTATTTT	CASTQWTGADTQYF
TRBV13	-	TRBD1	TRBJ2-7	TGTGCCAGCAGCCCGCGACAGGGGTTGAGCGAGCAGTACTTC	CASSPRQGLSEQYF
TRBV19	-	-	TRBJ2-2	TGTGCCAGTAGTATTGCGGGGAGAACCGGGGAGCTGTTTTTT	CASSIAGRTGELFF
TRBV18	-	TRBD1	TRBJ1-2	TGTGCCAGCTCCGCCGGGACAGACTATGGCTACACCTTC	CASSAGTDYGYTF
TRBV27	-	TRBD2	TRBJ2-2	TGTGCCAGCAGTCGTTACGGGACTACGTCCGGGGAGCTGTTTTTT	CASSRYGTTSGELFF
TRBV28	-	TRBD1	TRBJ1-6	TGTGCCAGCAGTTCAGCAGGGACAGGTTATTCACCCCTCCACTTT	CASSSAGTGYSPLHF
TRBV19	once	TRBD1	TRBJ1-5	TGTGCCAGTAGTTCAGGGACAGGGGGCGGTCAGCCCCAGCATTTT	CASSSGTGGGQPQHF
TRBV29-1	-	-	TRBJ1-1	TGCAGCGTTACTCACGGCACTGAAGCTTTCTTT	CSVTHGTEAFF
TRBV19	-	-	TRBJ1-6	TGTGCCAGTACCCTAGTAGTTTCCGGGTCACCCCTCCACTTT	CASTLVVSGSPLHF
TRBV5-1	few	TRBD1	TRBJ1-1	TGCGCCAGCAGTCGGTTTCTCCAAGGACAGGGACGCTCTGAAGCTTTCTTT	CASSRFLQGQGRSEAFF
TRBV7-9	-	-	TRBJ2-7	TGTGCCAGCAGCTTCGCAACTACCTACGAGCAGTACTTC	CASSFATTYEQYF
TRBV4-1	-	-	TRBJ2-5	TGCGCCAGCAGCCAAGATGAGGGGGACGGAGAGACCCAGTACTTC	CASSQDEGDGETQYF
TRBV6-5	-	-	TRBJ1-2	TGTGCCAGCAGTTATAGCTACCTTAACTATGGCTACACCTTC	CASSYSYLNYGYTF
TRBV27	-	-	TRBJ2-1	TGTGCCAGCAGTCCCCTATTACCCCTACAGGGTCCTTGGAATGAGCAGTTCTTC	CASSPLLPLQGPWNEQFF
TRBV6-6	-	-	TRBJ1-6	TGTGCCAGCAGTCGTGTAATGGGGCAGGGAAGCTCCTATAATTCACCCCTCCACTTT	CASSRVMGQGSSYNSPLHF